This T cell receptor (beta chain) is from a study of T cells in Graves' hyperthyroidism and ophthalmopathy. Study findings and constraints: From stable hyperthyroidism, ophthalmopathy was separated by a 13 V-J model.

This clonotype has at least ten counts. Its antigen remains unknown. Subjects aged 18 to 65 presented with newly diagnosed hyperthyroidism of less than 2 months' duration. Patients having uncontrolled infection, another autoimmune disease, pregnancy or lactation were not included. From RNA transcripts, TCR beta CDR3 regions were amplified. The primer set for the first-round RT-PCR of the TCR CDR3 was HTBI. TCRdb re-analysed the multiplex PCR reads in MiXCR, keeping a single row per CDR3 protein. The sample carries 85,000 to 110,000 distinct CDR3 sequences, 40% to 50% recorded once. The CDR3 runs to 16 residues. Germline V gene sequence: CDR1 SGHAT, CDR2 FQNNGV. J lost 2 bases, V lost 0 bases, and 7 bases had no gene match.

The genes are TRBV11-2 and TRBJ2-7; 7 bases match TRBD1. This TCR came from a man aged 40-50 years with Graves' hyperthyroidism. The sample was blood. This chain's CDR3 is CASSLEGRGWPYEQYF. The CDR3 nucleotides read TGTGCCAGCAGCTTAGAGGGCAGGGGGTGGCCCTACGAGCAGTACTTC.